The clone carrying this TCR beta chain was detected only a few times. No antigen is known for it. Germline values: CDR1 SGDLS, CDR2 YYNGEE. The CDR3 loop spans 14 amino acids. With V trimmed by 6 bases and J by 5 bases, 7 bases remained unmatched. Sorted populations were all over 95% pure. This record comes from a study of beta chain features in type 1 diabetes. Study background: Sorted cells from all samples, numbering 100 million to 120 million, were examined.

Whole-study results and caveats: The similarity of naive, central memory and Treg TCRB repertoires appeared greater among patients than among healthy donors. All four CD4+ subsets of Type 1 diabetes patients contained TCRB CDR3s that were moderately but significantly shorter.

Investigators reverse transcribed all isolated RNA, so they sequenced expressed TCRB transcripts. Only in-frame clones appear in the TCRdb table, and some are missing; sequencing was by immunoSEQ multiplex PCR. The sample has 350,000 to 400,000 clones, over 13% seen once. This chain joins TRBV9 and TRBJ2-1, with 8 nucleotides matching TRBD2. The receptor was derived from a woman aged 18-29 years in good health. Sample: naive CD4+ T cells from blood. The chain's CDR3 is CASNRLAGDNEQFF. The DNA for the CDR3 is TGTGCCAGCAATAGGCTAGCGGGTGACAATGAGCAGTTCTTC.